Following are 26 T cell receptor beta chains from one sample sequenced in a study of blood T cell repertoires in COVID-19 (dated by TCRdb to 2018 to 2020). The library relied on the immunoSEQ multiplex PCR assay. This immuneACCESS table, as held by TCRdb, lists in-frame sequences with V and J called but not all clones. Of the missing ones, under half trace to an unresolved V gene in checked studies; the others have no known cause. The table for this sample lists about half a million clones; around 85% of them were counted only once. Of the sample, about 3% falls within the top ten clones. Sequencing was carried out using peripheral blood. These receptors were collected from a human donor in a cohort sampled during active COVID-19.

V and J are TRBV27 and TRBJ2-7, with 10 bases matching TRBD1. J was trimmed by 3 bases and V by 4 bases; bases with no gene match: 9. Germline values: CDR1 MNHEY, CDR2 SMNVEV (reference sequence). The CDR3 consists of 16 residues. The CDR3 sequence: CASSSRDRGRVYEQYF. For the CDR3, the DNA is TGTGCCAGCAGTTCCCGGGACAGGGGAAGAGTCTACGAGCAGTACTTC.

The chain couples TRBV2 to TRBJ1-2; TRBD1 aligns across 8 bases. Germline-derived CDR1 and CDR2 are SNHLY and FYNNEI. The CDR3 spans 13 residues. J lost 6 bases, V lost 6 bases, and 6 bases had no gene match. DNA of the CDR3: TGTGCCAGCAGATCGACAGGGGTCGATGGCTACACCTTC. This sequence encodes CASRSTGVDGYTF. The full variable domain, its missing parts supplied by reference TRBV2 and TRBJ1-2, is EPEVTQTPSHQVTQMGQEVILRCVPISNHLYFYWYRQILGQKVEFLVSFYNNEISEKSEIFDDQFSVERPDGSNFTLKIRSTKLEDSAMYFCASRSTGVDGYTFGSGTRLTVV.

The genes are TRBV19 and TRBJ2-3, with TRBD1 matching 11 bases. The germline gives CDR1 LNHDA, CDR2 SQIVND (reference sequence). The junction had 11 bases not matched to a gene; V was cut back by 6 bases and J by 6 bases. The CDR3 runs 16 residues. The CDR3 nucleotides read TGTGCCAGTAGGGCCCGGGACCGGGACAGGGGGGATACGCAGTATTTT. It encodes CASRARDRDRGDTQYF.

The V and J genes are TRBV9 and TRBJ2-7; 8 bases are shared with TRBD2. The V and J ends lost 3 bases and 9 bases, in that order; junction bases with no gene match: 8. The CDR3 covers 13 residues. Looked up from germline, CDR1 is SGDLS and CDR2 is YYNGEE. CDR3 in DNA: TGTGCCAGCAGCGGGACTAGCCCCGGTGCGCAGTACTTC. Encoded protein: CASSGTSPGAQYF.

This sequence joins TRBV6-5 and TRBJ2-7; unclear D gene. From germline, CDR1 is MNHEY and CDR2 SVGAGI. The CDR3 loop spans 13 amino acids. The V and J ends lost 4 bases and 3 bases respectively, with 10 bases between them. CDR3 nucleotides: TGTGCCAGCAGTTCCGCCTATAGCTACGAGCAGTACTTC. As protein: CASSSAYSYEQYF.

This chain connects TRBV11-3 to TRBJ2-5; D may be TRBD1 (5 bases). Deletions cut 2 bases from V and 9 bases from J, with 19 bases between. The CDR3 is 15 residues long. Looked up from germline, CDR1 is SGHNT and CDR2 is YENEEA. The CDR3 coding sequence is TGTGCCAGCAGCTTAACGACTGCCCCTGAAGGGGCCCAGTACTTC. This codes for CASSLTTAPEGAQYF.

The J gene is TRBJ2-3, the V gene TRBV5-4; 11 nucleotides align to TRBD2. Unmatched junction bases numbered 4, after V lost 0 bases and J lost 1 base. This CDR3 is 17 amino acids long. Germline lookup yields CDR1 SGHNT and CDR2 YYREEE (reference sequence). CDR3 region: CASSLAGTSGRTDTQYF. CDR3 nucleotide sequence: TGTGCCAGCAGCTTGGCCGGGACTAGCGGTCGCACAGATACGCAGTATTTT.

This sequence joins TRBV5-6 and TRBJ2-5, with TRBD2 as a possible D gene (5 bases). Germline V gives CDR1 SGHDT, CDR2 YYEEEE. The CDR3 consists of 15 residues. Trimming took off 0 bases at V and 2 bases at J, with 11 bases between the two ends. CDR3 coding DNA: TGTGCCAGCAGCTTGGCCCCTACGGGACAAGAGACCCAGTACTTC. Its protein is CASSLAPTGQETQYF.

This chain joins TRBV7-2 and TRBJ2-2, with TRBD2 identical over 8 bases. The germline CDR1 and CDR2 sequences are SGHTA and FQGNSA. Trimming removed 5 bases from V and 3 bases from J; junction bases left unmatched: 8. This CDR3 has 16 residues. CDR3 amino acids: CASSLQSGSYTGELFF. DNA of the CDR3: TGTGCCAGCAGCCTTCAAAGCGGGAGTTACACCGGGGAGCTGTTTTTT. Together with reference TRBV7-2 and TRBJ2-2, the CDR3 gives the full variable domain: GAGVSQSPSNKVTEKGKDVELRCDPISGHTALYWYRQSLGQGLEFLIYFQGNSAPDKSGLPSDRFSAERTGGSVSTLTIQRTQQEDSAVYLCASSLQSGSYTGELFFGEGSRLTVL.

This chain connects TRBV11-2 to TRBJ1-5, with D possibly being TRBD1 (6 bases). This CDR3 has 14 amino acids. CDR1 and CDR2 (germline): SGHAT, FQNNGV. The germline V and J ends were trimmed by 3 bases and 5 bases, with 11 bases remaining between them. Written as DNA, the CDR3 is TGTGCCAGCAGCTTTACAGGGAGTGATCAGCCCCAGCATTTT. The encoded protein is CASSFTGSDQPQHF.

This clone was detected a few times. The chain is built from TRBV27 and TRBJ2-3; TRBD2 matches at 9 bases. CDR1 is MNHEY and CDR2 is SMNVEV in the germline V gene (reference sequence). The CDR3 runs to 16 residues. J was trimmed by 2 bases and V by 4 bases; bases with no gene match: 7. As DNA, the CDR3 is TGTGCCAGCAGTTCCGAGACTAGCGGCCACACAGATACGCAGTATTTT. Its protein product is CASSSETSGHTDTQYF.

This clone was found once. J is TRBJ1-3 and V is TRBV7-2; 8 bases map to TRBD1. The V gene end was trimmed by 5 bases and the J gene end by 5 bases; junction bases not matched to a gene: 5. Germline V lookup: CDR1 SGHTA, CDR2 FQGNSA. CDR3 size: 14 residues. The CDR3 DNA reads as TGTGCCAGCAGCGCCCGGACAGGGAGAAACACCATATATTTT. Translated, it gives CASSARTGRNTIYF.

V is TRBV5-1 and J is TRBJ2-1; TRBD2 matches at 10 bases. The CDR3 has 16 amino acids. V lost 4 bases, J lost 6 bases, and 10 bases stayed unmatched. Looked up from germline, CDR1 is SGHRS and CDR2 is YFSETQ. The CDR3: CASSRAGTSVINEQFF. DNA of the CDR3: TGCGCCAGCAGCAGGGCCGGGACTAGCGTTATCAATGAGCAGTTCTTC.

V usage is TRBV4-2 and J usage is TRBJ2-1; TRBD2 matches at 9 bases. J lost 5 bases, V lost 0 bases, and 11 bases had no gene match. The CDR3 loop spans 18 amino acids. Looked up from germline, CDR1 is LGHNA and CDR2 is YNFKEQ. For the CDR3, the DNA is TGTGCCAGCAGCCAAGAAATCCCTAGCGGGATTTCCCACAATGAGCAGTTCTTC. This encodes CASSQEIPSGISHNEQFF.

The V gene is TRBV15, the J gene TRBJ1-1; perhaps TRBD1 as D (6 bases). V dropped 0 bases and J dropped 0 bases, with 14 bases sitting between them. This CDR3 is built from 17 residues. CDR1 is LNHNV and CDR2 is YYDKDF in the germline V gene (reference sequence). The CDR3 region is CATSRDRVGQMNTEAFF. The CDR3 nucleotides read TGTGCCACCAGCAGAGATAGAGTTGGACAGATGAACACTGAAGCTTTCTTT.

The J gene is TRBJ1-4, the V gene TRBV30; D is possibly TRBD1 (5 bases). The CDR3 length is 14 residues. With 2 bases removed from V and 8 bases from J, the gap between germline ends came to 15 bases. In germline, CDR1 is GTSNPN, CDR2 SVGIG (reference sequence). As DNA, the CDR3 is TGTGCCTGGAGTTACGGGACTGGGAAGGAAAAACTGTTTTTT. Translated, it gives CAWSYGTGKEKLFF. Combining the CDR3 with reference TRBV30 and TRBJ1-4 gives the whole variable domain SQTIHQWPATLVQPVGSPLSLECTVEGTSNPNLYWYRQAAGRGLQLLFYSVGIGQISSEVPQNLSASRPQDRQFILSSKKLLLSDSGFYLCAWSYGTGKEKLFFGSGTQLSVL.

The V call is TRBV5-1, the J call TRBJ2-1, with 7 bases that match TRBD1. Germline V gene lookup returns CDR1 SGHRS and CDR2 YFSETQ. The CDR3 runs to 16 residues. Trimming took 4 bases from V and 3 from J; bases not matched to a gene: 10. CDR3 sequence: CASSISGQGVYNEQFF. CDR3 in DNA: TGCGCCAGCAGCATTTCTGGGCAGGGGGTCTACAATGAGCAGTTCTTC.

The V gene is TRBV12-3 or TRBV12-4, the J gene TRBJ2-7; D ambiguous. The V gene lost 8 bases and the J gene lost 0 bases, with 11 bases spanning the gap. The CDR3 contains 13 residues. As DNA, the CDR3 is TGTGCCAGCTTGTCCCCAGGCTCCTACGAGCAGTACTTC. Its translation: CASLSPGSYEQYF.

Only a few counts were recorded for this clone. This sequence joins TRBV4-1 and TRBJ1-1, with D tentatively TRBD1 (6 bases). Looked up from germline, CDR1 is MGHRA and CDR2 is YSYEKL. Trimming took 1 base from V and 4 from J, leaving 13 bases between them. This CDR3 region has 15 residues. The CDR3 sequence is CASSQGSGGLTEAFF. For the CDR3, the DNA is TGCGCCAGCAGCCAAGGTTCCGGGGGGCTCACTGAAGCTTTCTTT.

V usage is TRBV28 and J usage is TRBJ1-2; D is undetermined. V was shortened by 2 bases and J by 4 bases, with 8 bases between the two germline ends. There are 13 residues in the CDR3. Germline-derived CDR1 and CDR2 are MDHEN and SYDVKM. The CDR3 bases are TGTGCCAGCAGTTTACAGGCAAGCTATGGCTACACCTTC. This gives the protein CASSLQASYGYTF.

The chain is built from TRBV5-1 and TRBJ1-2, with 9 bases lining up with TRBD1. J lost 6 bases, V lost 7 bases, and 10 bases had no gene match. This CDR3 has 14 residues. The germline V gene has CDR1 SGHRS and CDR2 YFSETQ. CDR3 amino acids: CASAIQGARDGYTF. The CDR3 region has the DNA TGCGCCAGCGCGATACAGGGGGCGCGGGATGGCTACACCTTC. The full variable domain, in which reference TRBV5-1 and TRBJ1-2 provide the parts outside the CDR3, is KAGVTQTPRYLIKTRGQQVTLSCSPISGHRSVSWYQQTPGQGLQFLFEYFSETQRNKGNFPGRFSGRQFSNSRSEMNVSTLELGDSALYLCASAIQGARDGYTFGSGTRLTVV.

This chain uses TRBV18 with TRBJ2-1; D is perhaps TRBD2 (6 bases). From germline, CDR1 is KGHSH and CDR2 LQKENI. The germline V and J ends were trimmed by 3 bases and 8 bases, with 11 bases remaining between them. The CDR3 loop spans 13 amino acids. The chain's CDR3 is CASSPRGGDEQFF. Here the CDR3 DNA reads TGTGCCAGCTCACCTCGGGGAGGCGATGAGCAGTTCTTC.

The V and J genes are TRBV19 and TRBJ2-2, with TRBD2 identical over 7 bases. Germline V CDR1 and CDR2: LNHDA, SQIVND (reference sequence). The CDR3 is 16 amino acids. V shed 7 bases, J shed 5 bases, and the junction held 13 bases outside the gene matches. The chain's CDR3 is CASTWGGGRGTGELFF. CDR3 DNA: TGTGCCAGTACGTGGGGCGGGGGAAGAGGGACCGGGGAGCTGTTTTTT.

This clone was detected only a few times. The rearrangement links TRBV30 to TRBJ1-6; D ambiguous. The V gene lost 1 base and the J gene lost 5 bases, with 12 bases spanning the gap. The CDR3 contains 15 residues. Germline CDR1 is GTSNPN and CDR2 is SVGIG (reference sequence). CDR3 DNA: TGTGCCTGGAGTGACTCCAGGATCGATAATTCACCCCTCCACTTT. This sequence encodes CAWSDSRIDNSPLHF. The full variable domain, its missing parts supplied by reference TRBV30 and TRBJ1-6, is SQTIHQWPATLVQPVGSPLSLECTVEGTSNPNLYWYRQAAGRGLQLLFYSVGIGQISSEVPQNLSASRPQDRQFILSSKKLLLSDSGFYLCAWSDSRIDNSPLHFGNGTRLTVT.

This sequence joins TRBV5-1 and TRBJ1-2; TRBD1 aligns across 7 bases. The CDR3 has 14 residues. V gave up 0 bases and J gave up 3 bases; unmatched junction bases: 2. Germline CDR1 is SGHRS and CDR2 is YFSETQ. The CDR3 DNA sequence: TGCGCCAGCAGCTTGGCCACAGGGGACTATGGCTACACCTTC. Its protein is CASSLATGDYGYTF.

This chain links TRBV7-2 with TRBJ2-7, with TRBD2 matching 11 bases. From germline, CDR1 is SGHTA and CDR2 FQGNSA. Trimming removed 5 bases from V and 2 bases from J; junction bases left unmatched: 5. This CDR3 contains 15 residues. The CDR3 nucleotides are TGTGCCAGCAGCCAGGGACTAGCGGCCCCCTACGAGCAGTACTTC. Translation: CASSQGLAAPYEQYF.